This T cell receptor (beta chain) originates from a study of cytomegalovirus exposure and HLA in healthy donors. Study-wide background: The 90 to 150 validation repertoires, a later analysis reported, used the same platform as the approximately 700 first-cohort repertoires. Study outcomes and limitations: Most TCRs appeared rarely, but some public TCRs recurred in many donors.

From the 120-subject validation cohort, which was separate from the roughly 700-subject first cohort, the donors were drawn. TCRdb keeps only in-frame clones here, not all; method: immunoSEQ multiplex PCR. The table has under 250,000 clones, around 86% seen once. About this clone itself: Its antigen is still unknown.

CDR1 is LNHDA, CDR2 SQIVND, per germline (reference sequence). The CDR3 contains 13 residues. V was pared by 6 bases and J by 1 base, with 9 bases between. This TCR was recovered from a woman aged 18 to 35 in good health and CMV-seropositive. This chain uses TRBV19 with TRBJ1-1; D remains unclear. Sequencing used PBMCs. Here the CDR3 DNA reads TGTGCCAGTAGCCTAGCTCAGAACACTGAAGCTTTCTTT. This gives the protein CASSLAQNTEAFF.